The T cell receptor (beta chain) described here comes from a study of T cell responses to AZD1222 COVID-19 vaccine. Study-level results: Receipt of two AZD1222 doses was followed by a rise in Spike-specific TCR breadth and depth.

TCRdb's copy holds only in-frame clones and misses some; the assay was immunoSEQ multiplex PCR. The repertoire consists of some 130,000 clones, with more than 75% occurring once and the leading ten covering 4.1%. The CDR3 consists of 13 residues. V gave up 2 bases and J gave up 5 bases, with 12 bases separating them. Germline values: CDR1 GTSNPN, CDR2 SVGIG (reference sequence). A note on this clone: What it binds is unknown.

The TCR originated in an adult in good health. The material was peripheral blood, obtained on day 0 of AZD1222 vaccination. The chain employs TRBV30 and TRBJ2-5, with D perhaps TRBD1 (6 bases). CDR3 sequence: CAWSSGDGETQYF. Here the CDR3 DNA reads TGTGCCTGGAGTTCAGGGGACGGGGAGACCCAGTACTTC.